The 21 T cell receptor beta chains below come from one sample, sequenced in a study of long-term antiretroviral therapy in people with HIV. An immunoSEQ assay, version v3.0, was performed at survey level. Sequenced by immunoSEQ multiplex PCR; TCRdb stores in-frame clones only, minus some. The data contain 24,000 or so clones, around 80% of them seen just once; the ten biggest clones take up more than 4%. The source was unsorted PBMCs, collected 0.5 years after starting antiretroviral therapy. These receptor sequences come from a woman between 40 and 50 years old with HIV.

The chain links TRBV28 to TRBJ1-2; D is perhaps TRBD1 (6 bases). V was clipped by 6 bases and J by 7 bases, with 21 bases between them. The CDR3 runs to 15 residues. Germline V gene data show CDR1 as MDHEN and CDR2 as SYDVKM. The CDR3 here is CASSYTTGKMGGYTF. CDR3 nucleotide sequence: TGTGCCAGCAGCTATACGACAGGAAAAATGGGTGGCTACACCTTC.

The J gene is TRBJ1-5, the V gene TRBV7-3, with unresolved D. The V and J ends lost 0 bases and 9 bases respectively, with 9 bases between them. Germline-derived CDR1 and CDR2 are SGHTA and FQGTGA. The CDR3 contains 13 residues. For the CDR3, the DNA is TGTGCCAGCAGCTTAACTAATTATTCGCCCCAGCATTTT. Translation gives CASSLTNYSPQHF.

In this sample, this clone is medium-sized. The V gene is TRBV28, the J gene TRBJ1-4; D gene ambiguous. V lost 5 bases and J 8 bases, leaving 15 bases between the germline ends. Germline-derived CDR1 and CDR2 are MDHEN and SYDVKM. The length of the CDR3 is 14 residues. CDR3 region: CASSTARASEKLFF. The CDR3 nucleotides read TGTGCCAGCAGTACCGCCAGAGCCTCCGAAAAACTGTTTTTT.

This clone showed up just once. The CDR3 sequence: CASSLAGTFKETQYF. The DNA of the CDR3 is TGTGCCAGCAGCTTAGCGGGGACCTTTAAAGAGACCCAGTACTTC. The genes are TRBV7-2 and TRBJ2-5, with D perhaps TRBD1 or TRBD2 (5 bases each). Per germline, CDR1 SGHTA and CDR2 FQGNSA. This CDR3 has 15 amino acids. V was cut by 0 bases and J by 3 bases, with 11 bases left in between.

The chain employs TRBV10-3 and TRBJ1-5; 12 bases are a match to TRBD1. J was trimmed by 4 bases and V by 10 bases; bases with no gene match: 5. Germline V gene sequence: CDR1 ENHRY, CDR2 SYGVKD. The CDR3 covers 14 residues. CDR3 region: CATGTGGLNQPQHF. CDR3 DNA sequence: TGTGCCACGGGGACAGGGGGCCTTAATCAGCCCCAGCATTTT.

The chain joins TRBV7-8 to TRBJ1-1, with 8 bases aligning to TRBD1. The junction had 4 bases not matched to a gene; V was cut back by 4 bases and J by 0 bases. The CDR3 spans 15 residues. CDR1 SGHVS and CDR2 FQNEAQ come from the germline V gene. The CDR3 sequence is CASSSDRGLNTEAFF. The DNA of the CDR3 is TGTGCCAGCAGCTCCGACAGGGGACTGAACACTGAAGCTTTCTTT.

This sequence joins TRBV4-3 and TRBJ1-2, with D maybe TRBD1 (6 bases). The CDR3 is made up of 14 amino acids. The germline V and J ends were trimmed by 0 bases and 7 bases, with 12 bases remaining between them. The germline CDR1 and CDR2 sequences are LGHNA and YSLEER. The CDR3 bases are TGCGCCAGCAGCCAAGATAGGGGGGTCGGTGGCTACACCTTC. Its translation: CASSQDRGVGGYTF.

This clone is large. The J gene is TRBJ1-2, the V gene TRBV7-9; D unresolved. This CDR3 spans 16 amino acids. The germline gives CDR1 SEHNR, CDR2 FQNEAQ (reference sequence). Trimming took 6 bases from V and 6 from J, leaving 23 bases between them. The CDR3 DNA follows: TGTGCCAGCAGTCCAAAGAACACCATTCGGAACGATGGCTACACCTTC. This codes for CASSPKNTIRNDGYTF.

The chain carries TRBV7-2 and TRBJ1-2; D may be TRBD1 (5 bases). This CDR3 comprises 13 residues. CDR1 and CDR2 from the germline V gene are SGHTA and FQGNSA. V was cut by 5 bases and J by 8 bases, with 15 bases left in between. CDR3 bases: TGTGCCAGCAGCCCCGGGGGAAGTAAGGGCTACACCTTC. Its translation is CASSPGGSKGYTF.

This chain connects TRBV7-2 to TRBJ1-5; 8 positions agree with TRBD1. Germline V gene sequence: CDR1 SGHTA, CDR2 FQGNSA. The junction had 18 bases not matched to a gene; V was cut back by 0 bases and J by 2 bases. The CDR3 has 21 amino acids. The CDR3 DNA sequence: TGTGCCAGCAGCTTAGCGATCGGTGGAGGACAGGGAGACTATCGCAATCAGCCCCAGCATTTT. Translating it yields CASSLAIGGGQGDYRNQPQHF.

This clone was counted once. Because the CDR3's place on the DNA is in doubt, the DNA is left out and the CDR3 is given as listed by TCRdb. The V call is TRBV28, the J call TRBJ2-7; no DNA check was done on the table's D call, TRBD1. The CDR3 contains 13 residues when both ends are counted. CDR1 and CDR2 from the germline V gene are MDHEN and SYDVKM. CDR3 sequence: CASILGWGSEQYF.

V and J are TRBV10-3 and TRBJ1-1; D possibly corresponds to TRBD1 (6 bases). The CDR3 loop spans 13 amino acids. Trimming removed 8 bases from V and 1 base from J, with 11 bases in between. Germline CDR1 is ENHRY and CDR2 is SYGVKD. The CDR3 DNA reads as TGTGCCATCGGGTTGGGGGCGAACACTGAAGCTTTCTTT. Its translation: CAIGLGANTEAFF.

The chain carries TRBV11-2 and TRBJ1-6; D may be TRBD1 (6 bases). CDR3 size: 16 residues. Germline V gene sequence: CDR1 SGHAT, CDR2 FQNNGV. Trimming shortened V by 3 bases and J by 0 bases, and 9 bases separated the two germline ends. DNA of the CDR3: TGTGCCAGCAGCTTGGACAGCCTCTCCTATAATTCACCCCTCCACTTT. It specifies CASSLDSLSYNSPLHF.

This clone occurred once. The J gene is TRBJ1-2, the V gene TRBV9, with TRBD1 matching 9 bases. The CDR3 is 15 amino acids. Germline CDR1 and CDR2: SGDLS and YYNGEE. With V trimmed by 4 bases and J by 4 bases, 8 bases remained unmatched. As DNA, the CDR3 is TGTGCCAGCAGCCCTCGGACAGGGGCAGGCTATGGCTACACCTTC. This encodes CASSPRTGAGYGYTF.

V gene TRBV5-6 combines with J gene TRBJ2-7, with D possibly TRBD1 on 5 matching bases. This CDR3 comprises 13 residues. CDR1 SGHDT and CDR2 YYEEEE come from the germline V gene. Trimming took 4 bases from V and 9 from J, leaving 17 bases between them. CDR3 DNA: TGTGCCAGCAGCCTTTCCGGGCAGCAGGGGCAGTACTTC. Its translation: CASSLSGQQGQYF. The full variable domain, completed using reference TRBV5-6 and TRBJ2-7, is DAGVTQSPTHLIKTRGQQVTLRCSPKSGHDTVSWYQQALGQGPQFIFQYYEEEERQRGNFPDRFSGHQFPNYSSELNVNALLLGDSALYLCASSLSGQQGQYFGPGTRLTVT.

CDR3 DNA: TGCGCCAGTAAACAAGAAAGTTCGCGCACCGGGGAGCTGTTTTTT. Protein: CASKQESSRTGELFF. The genes are TRBV5-1 and TRBJ2-2; D is unresolved. The CDR3 length is 15 residues. Germline V gives CDR1 SGHRS, CDR2 YFSETQ. V was cut by 8 bases and J by 4 bases, with 18 bases left in between.

This clone turned up a few times. The chain combines TRBV4-1 with TRBJ2-7; unclear D gene. CDR1 is MGHRA, CDR2 YSYEKL, per germline. The V end was cut by 0 bases, the J end by 3 bases, with 3 bases between. This CDR3 contains 12 residues. CDR3 loop: CASSQEGYEQYF. CDR3 DNA: TGCGCCAGCAGCCAAGAAGGCTACGAGCAGTACTTC.

The gene calls are TRBV5-8 and TRBJ2-2; 9 nucleotides align to TRBD1. The trim removed 0 bases at V and 4 bases at J, leaving 7 bases unmatched. The CDR3 has 17 amino acids. CDR1 and CDR2 from the germline V gene are SGHTS and YDEGEE. Here the CDR3 reads CASSLARDRVITGELFF. The CDR3 nucleotides are TGTGCCAGCAGCTTGGCCCGGGACAGGGTAATCACCGGGGAGCTGTTTTTT.

As to this clone: Additional DNA sequences in this sample encode the identical CDR3. The chain is built from TRBV6-5 and TRBJ1-1, with D hard to call. The CDR3 has 13 amino acids. Per germline, CDR1 MNHEY and CDR2 SVGAGI. The germline V and J ends were trimmed by 0 bases and 4 bases, with 6 bases remaining between them. This CDR3 reads CASSYSGGTEAFF. In DNA, the CDR3 is TGTGCCAGCAGTTACTCCGGCGGCACTGAAGCTTTCTTT.

This clone was detected only a few times. Written as DNA, the CDR3 is TGTGCCAGCAGTCCGGAGTACAGGGTGAATGAGCAGTTCTTC. Encoded protein: CASSPEYRVNEQFF. The chain joins TRBV27 to TRBJ2-1; tentatively, D is TRBD1 (6 bases). The germline V gene has CDR1 MNHEY and CDR2 SMNVEV (reference sequence). The germline V and J ends were trimmed by 5 bases and 7 bases, with 15 bases remaining between them. This CDR3 comprises 14 residues.

This clone came up once. Because the CDR3's place on the DNA is in doubt, the DNA is left out and the CDR3 is given as listed by TCRdb. The CDR3 protein is CASSPVGQGIFF. The chain is built from TRBV6-5 and TRBJ1-1; TRBD1, the D gene given by the table, was not confirmed from the DNA. CDR1 and CDR2 from the germline V gene are MNHEY and SVGAGI. The CDR3 adds up to 12 amino acids, both ends counted.